This T cell receptor (beta chain) was obtained from a study of T-cell memory formation after mild COVID-19. Findings and limits, study-wide: Second-wave clones that peaked on day 37 lacked confirmed SARS-CoV-2 specificity.

Germline CDR1 LGHNA, CDR2 YSLEER. CDR3 length equals 15 residues. Trimming cost V 1 base and J 0 bases, with 6 bases left between them. TCRdb independently ran MiXCR on the 5' RACE reads; one entry per CDR3 protein. Of 210,000 or so distinct CDR3 sequences in the sample, roughly 18% were seen once. This clonotype was detected many times. Its antigen remains unknown. Sequences were obtained from PBMCs or a T cell subset sorted from them (not recorded which). This TCR was recovered from an adult woman who had mild COVID-19 (a few samples of this study predate the infection). Cell type and time point are not known. The gene calls are TRBV4-3 and TRBJ2-2, with D hard to call. DNA for the CDR3: TGCGCCAGCAGCCAAGGATACACGAACACCGGGGAGCTGTTTTTT. This sequence encodes CASSQGYTNTGELFF.